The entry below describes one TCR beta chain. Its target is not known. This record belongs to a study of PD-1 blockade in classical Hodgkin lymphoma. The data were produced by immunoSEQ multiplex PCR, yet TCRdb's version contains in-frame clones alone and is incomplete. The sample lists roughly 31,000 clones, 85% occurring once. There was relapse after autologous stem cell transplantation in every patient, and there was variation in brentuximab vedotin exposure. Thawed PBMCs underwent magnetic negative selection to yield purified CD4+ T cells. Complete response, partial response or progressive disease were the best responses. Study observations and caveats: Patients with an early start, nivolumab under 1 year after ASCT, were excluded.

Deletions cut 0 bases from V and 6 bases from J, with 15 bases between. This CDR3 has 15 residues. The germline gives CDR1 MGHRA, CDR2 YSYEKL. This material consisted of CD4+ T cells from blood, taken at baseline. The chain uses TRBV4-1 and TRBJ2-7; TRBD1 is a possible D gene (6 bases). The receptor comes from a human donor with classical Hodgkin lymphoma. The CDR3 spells CASSQDSDRRREQYF. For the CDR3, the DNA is TGCGCCAGCAGCCAAGATTCGGACAGAAGGCGCGAGCAGTACTTC.